These 14 T cell receptor beta chains share one sample of origin, sequenced in a study of CD8 T cells in ankylosing spondylitis. Each CDR3 protein gets one entry after TCRdb re-called the 5' RACE reads with MiXCR. The sample records some 130,000 distinct CDR3 sequences, approximately 7.3% being singletons. What was sequenced was blood, either unsorted or a sorted T cell fraction (not recorded which). These receptors all come from a female donor with ankylosing spondylitis or in good health (not recorded which).

There are many counts of this clonotype. CDR3 residues: CASSLGIGSNTEAFF. The CDR3 DNA sequence: TGTGCCAGCAGCCTCGGAATAGGGAGTAACACTGAAGCTTTCTTT. This rearrangement joins TRBV7-9 to TRBJ1-1; D is undetermined. The CDR3 loop spans 15 amino acids. Per germline, CDR1 SEHNR and CDR2 FQNEAQ (reference sequence). The V end was cut by 5 bases, the J end by 2 bases, with 15 bases between.

To note about this clonotype: A much larger clone is a single base away; this may be a read error. The chain combines TRBV7-2 with TRBJ2-7; TRBD2 matches 13 bases. Germline assignment: CDR1 SGHTA and CDR2 FQGNSA. The CDR3 is made up of 15 amino acids. Unmatched junction bases numbered 4, after V lost 2 bases and J lost 6 bases. In nucleotides, the CDR3 is TGTGCCAGCAGCTTAACTAGCGGGGGGGCGACCGAGCAGTACTTC. Translation gives CASSLTSGGATEQYF.

This clonotype was observed at least ten times. This rearrangement joins TRBV30 to TRBJ2-3; no clear D. This CDR3 is built from 13 residues. Germline V CDR1 and CDR2: GTSNPN, SVGIG (reference sequence). Trimming took off 2 bases at V and 3 bases at J, with 9 bases between the two ends. In DNA form, the CDR3 reads TGTGCCTGGAGTTTGGGAAGAACAGATACGCAGTATTTT. It specifies CAWSLGRTDTQYF.

This clonotype was detected ten times or more. The rearrangement uses TRBV29-1 and TRBJ1-1; D perhaps matches TRBD1 (5 bases). Germline V lookup: CDR1 SQVTM, CDR2 ANQGSEA. The CDR3 extends over 14 amino acids. Trimming left V 7 bases short and J 5 bases short, with 20 bases between. In nucleotides, the CDR3 is TGCAGCGCTGGGGGGACGGGGGTTGGTACTGAAGCTTTCTTT. Protein product: CSAGGTGVGTEAFF.

This clonotype was detected ten times or more. The chain uses TRBV4-2 and TRBJ1-1; 8 positions match TRBD1. V shed 0 bases, J shed 11 bases, and the junction held 5 bases outside the gene matches. Germline CDR1 and CDR2: LGHNA and YNFKEQ. There are 13 residues in the CDR3. CDR3 sequence reads: CASSQDQQGEAFF. The DNA for the CDR3 is TGTGCCAGCAGCCAAGATCAACAGGGGGAGGCTTTCTTT.

This clonotype was seen repeatedly, ten times or more. Written as DNA, the CDR3 is TGCAGCGTTCGGACAGGGTCAAACACCGGGGAGCTGTTTTTT. It translates to CSVRTGSNTGELFF. The rearrangement links TRBV29-1 to TRBJ2-2; 8 bases are a match to TRBD1. CDR3 length: 14 amino acids. The germline gives CDR1 SQVTM, CDR2 ANQGSEA. V lost 5 bases and J lost 2; bases outside the gene matches: 4.

This clonotype was seen at least ten times. V gene TRBV9 combines with J gene TRBJ1-2, with D hard to call. The CDR3 has 14 amino acids. V dropped 3 bases and J dropped 7 bases, with 16 bases sitting between them. Germline V gives CDR1 SGDLS, CDR2 YYNGEE. In DNA, the CDR3 is TGTGCCAGCAGCGCCGGTCAAGGGATGGGTGGCTACACCTTC. Amino acids: CASSAGQGMGGYTF.

In its sample, this clonotype was seen many times. The V gene is TRBV18, the J gene TRBJ2-7; the D gene is possibly TRBD1 (6 bases). CDR1 and CDR2 from the germline V gene are KGHSH and LQKENI. This CDR3 has 14 amino acids. V lost 3 bases and J lost 2, with 11 bases in between. In DNA form, the CDR3 reads TGTGCCAGCTCACCTACGGACAGCGCCTACGAGCAGTACTTC. Its translation is CASSPTDSAYEQYF.

This clonotype occurred many times. V gene TRBV6-1 combines with J gene TRBJ1-1; 8 bases line up with TRBD1. Germline V gene data show CDR1 as MNHNS and CDR2 as SASEGT. The CDR3 has 14 residues. The ends lost 6 bases at V and 3 bases at J; junction bases unmatched: 6. DNA for the CDR3: TGTGCCAGCAGGAAGGACAGGGCCTACACTGAAGCTTTCTTT. This encodes CASRKDRAYTEAFF.

This clonotype occurred many times. The chain uses TRBV12-3 or TRBV12-4 and TRBJ1-2; 7 nucleotides match TRBD1. V lost 3 bases and J lost 8; bases outside the gene matches: 3. The CDR3 extends over 12 amino acids. CDR3 bases: TGTGCCAGCAGTTTGACAGGGTTAGGCTACACCTTC. Residues: CASSLTGLGYTF.

This clonotype was counted ten times or more. The chain has TRBV5-4 and TRBJ2-3, with 7 bases aligning to TRBD1. Trimming cost V 3 bases and J 0 bases; bases outside gene matches: 10. The V gene's germline CDR1 is SGHNT and CDR2 YYREEE (reference sequence). The CDR3 runs to 17 residues. This CDR3 reads CASSSTTGPLSTDTQYF. The CDR3 bases are TGTGCCAGCAGCTCAACGACAGGGCCACTAAGCACAGATACGCAGTATTTT.

There are many counts of this clonotype. The chain recombines TRBV7-3 with TRBJ2-1; the D gene is possibly TRBD1 (5 bases). V lost 1 base and J lost 10, with 14 bases in between. The germline gives CDR1 SGHTA, CDR2 FQGTGA. The CDR3 loop spans 14 amino acids. The DNA of the CDR3 is TGTGCCAGCAGCTTAAATGCAGGGTCGGAGGAGCAGTTCTTC. Its translation: CASSLNAGSEEQFF. The whole variable domain, remainder taken from reference TRBV7-3 and TRBJ2-1, is GAGVSQTPSNKVTEKGKYVELRCDPISGHTALYWYRQSLGQGPEFLIYFQGTGAADDSGLPNDRFFAVRPEGSVSTLKIQRTERGDSAVYLCASSLNAGSEEQFFGPGTRLTVL.

This clonotype was seen repeatedly, ten times or more. DNA of the CDR3: TGTGCCAGCAGCTTAACGTTGAACACTGAAGCTTTCTTT. The encoded protein is CASSLTLNTEAFF. The V call is TRBV7-3, the J call TRBJ1-1; D ambiguous. V shed 0 bases and J shed 0 bases, with 2 bases lying between them. CDR1 SGHTA and CDR2 FQGTGA come from the germline V gene. CDR3 size: 13 residues.

This clonotype was seen many times. The chain links TRBV6-2 or TRBV6-3 to TRBJ1-2; D gene uncertain. Germline CDR1 MNHEY, CDR2 SVGEGT. Deletions cut 6 bases from V and 8 bases from J, with 16 bases between. This CDR3 is 13 amino acids long. The CDR3 coding sequence is TGTGCCAGCAGCCTCCTTGTTACGGGGGGCTACACCTTC. This gives the protein CASSLLVTGGYTF.